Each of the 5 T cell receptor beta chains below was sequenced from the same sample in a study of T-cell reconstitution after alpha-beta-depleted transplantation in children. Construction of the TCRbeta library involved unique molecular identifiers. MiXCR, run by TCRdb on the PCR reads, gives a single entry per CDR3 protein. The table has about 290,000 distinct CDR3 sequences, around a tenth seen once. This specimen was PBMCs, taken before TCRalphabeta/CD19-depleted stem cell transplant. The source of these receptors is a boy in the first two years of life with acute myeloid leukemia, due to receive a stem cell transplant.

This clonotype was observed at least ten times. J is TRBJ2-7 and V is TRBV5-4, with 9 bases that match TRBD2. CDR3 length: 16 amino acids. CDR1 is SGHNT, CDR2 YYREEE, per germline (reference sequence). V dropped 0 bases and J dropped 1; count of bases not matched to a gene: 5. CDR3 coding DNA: TGTGCCAGCAGCTTGGGGCTAGCGGGGCCTTCCTACGAGCAGTACTTC. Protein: CASSLGLAGPSYEQYF.

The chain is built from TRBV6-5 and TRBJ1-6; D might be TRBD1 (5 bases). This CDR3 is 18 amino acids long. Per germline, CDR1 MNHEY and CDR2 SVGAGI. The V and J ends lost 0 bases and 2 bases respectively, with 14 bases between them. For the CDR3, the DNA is TGTGCCAGCAGTTACTCGGGGGACCTTTTGGCCTATAATTCACCCCTCCACTTT. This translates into CASSYSGDLLAYNSPLHF.

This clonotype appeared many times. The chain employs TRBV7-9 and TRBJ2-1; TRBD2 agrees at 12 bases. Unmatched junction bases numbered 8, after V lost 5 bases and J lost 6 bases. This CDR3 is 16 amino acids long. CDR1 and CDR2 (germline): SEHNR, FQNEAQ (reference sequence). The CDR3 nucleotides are TGTGCCAGCAGCAGCCGACTAGCGGGGGCGGTCAATGAGCAGTTCTTC. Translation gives CASSSRLAGAVNEQFF.

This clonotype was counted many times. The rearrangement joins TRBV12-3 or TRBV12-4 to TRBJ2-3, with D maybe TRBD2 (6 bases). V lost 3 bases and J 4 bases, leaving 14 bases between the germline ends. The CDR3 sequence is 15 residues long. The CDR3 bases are TGTGCCAGCAGTTTCTACGGGAGTCGGTCAGATACGCAGTATTTT. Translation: CASSFYGSRSDTQYF.

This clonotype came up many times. Written as DNA, the CDR3 is TGCAGTGCCCGGACAGGGGGTCGGACCGGGGAGCTGTTTTTT. Its protein is CSARTGGRTGELFF. The gene calls are TRBV20-1 and TRBJ2-2, with TRBD1 matching 10 bases. CDR1 and CDR2 from the germline V gene are DFQATT and SNEGSKA (reference sequence). The CDR3 has 14 amino acids. The V and J ends lost 6 bases and 5 bases, in that order; junction bases with no gene match: 6.